The source of this T cell receptor (beta chain) is a study of T cell changes during pregnancy in multiple sclerosis. The CDR3 loop spans 18 amino acids. Per the germline V gene, CDR1 is MNHEY and CDR2 is SMNVEV (reference sequence). After removal of 4 bases from V and 6 bases from J, the junction contained 21 bases not matched to a gene. Assay used: immunoSEQ multiplex PCR; TCRdb lists only in-frame clones, some missing. The repertoire holds over 55,000 clones, roughly 90% seen once, with more than 8% in the top ten. The sequenced sample was peripheral blood, obtained after pregnancy. The chain joins TRBV27 to TRBJ2-7, with 7 positions matching TRBD1. The clonotype originates from a female donor in good health, enrolled as a control in a pregnancy study. DNA of the CDR3: TGTGCCAGCAGTTGGACAGGCTTGGGTGTGCGGGTACCCTGCGAGCAGTACTTC. It encodes CASSWTGLGVRVPCEQYF.